This entry describes one T cell receptor beta chain. Germline values: CDR1 SNHLY, CDR2 FYNNEI. Trimming removed 7 bases at V and 6 bases at J, with 21 bases between. The CDR3 runs to 15 residues. The authors' processing: Nucleated cell counts were estimated from reference gene primer amplification. The assay was immunoSEQ multiplex PCR, and TCRdb's table has in-frame clones only and misses some. For V, J and clone size, that table is used; D and trimming come from the DNA. The profile shows about 150,000 clones, under 90% of them singletons. This specimen comes from a study of blood T cell repertoires in COVID-19. Turning to the study itself: Italy, Spain and the United States were the sources of the convalescent and acute COVID-19 samples.

The sequence was collected from a woman in her 50s who had recovered from COVID-19. The gene calls are TRBV2 and TRBJ1-2; no clear D gene. What was sequenced was PBMCs or T cells enriched from blood (not recorded which). The CDR3: CASIYFNRERHGYTF. The CDR3 nucleotides read TGTGCCAGCATTTATTTCAATCGGGAACGTCATGGCTACACCTTC.